The sequence of this T cell receptor (beta chain) was determined in a study of blood T cell repertoires in COVID-19. Background on the study: Acute-phase and convalescent COVID-19 samples originated in the United States, Italy and Spain. In each case, the material was cDNA or gDNA derived from T cells, B-cell-depleted T cells, or PBMCs.

Authors' processing steps: Reference gene primer amplification yielded estimated nucleated cell counts. Generated by immunoSEQ multiplex PCR, the TCRdb table keeps only in-frame clones and is missing some. V, J and clone size derive from that table, while D and trimming were established from the DNA sequence. Of more than 150,000 clones in the sample, around 87% were seen once. This CDR3 has 14 residues. CDR1 and CDR2 (germline): LGHNA, YNFKEQ. The V segment lost 6 bases and the J segment 4 bases; nucleotides outside the gene matches: 2. Sequencing was done on a sample of peripheral blood. The receptor was isolated from a man aged 35 to 55 with active or convalescent COVID-19. The chain combines TRBV4-2 with TRBJ1-3; 11 bases are shared with TRBD1. CDR3 residues: CASRDRGHGNTIYF. CDR3 bases: TGTGCCAGCAGGGACAGGGGGCACGGAAACACCATATATTTT.